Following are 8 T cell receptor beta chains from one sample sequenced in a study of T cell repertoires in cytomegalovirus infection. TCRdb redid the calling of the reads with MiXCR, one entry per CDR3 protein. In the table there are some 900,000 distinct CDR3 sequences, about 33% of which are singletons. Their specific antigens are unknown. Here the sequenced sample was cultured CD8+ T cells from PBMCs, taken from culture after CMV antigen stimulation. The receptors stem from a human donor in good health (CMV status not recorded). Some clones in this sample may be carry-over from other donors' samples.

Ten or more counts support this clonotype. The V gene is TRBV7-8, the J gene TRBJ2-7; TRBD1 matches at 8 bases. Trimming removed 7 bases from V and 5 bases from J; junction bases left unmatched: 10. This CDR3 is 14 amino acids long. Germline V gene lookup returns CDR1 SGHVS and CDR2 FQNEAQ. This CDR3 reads CASTQLGQAHEQYV. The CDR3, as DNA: TGTGCCAGCACCCAATTGGGACAGGCGCACGAGCAGTACGTC.

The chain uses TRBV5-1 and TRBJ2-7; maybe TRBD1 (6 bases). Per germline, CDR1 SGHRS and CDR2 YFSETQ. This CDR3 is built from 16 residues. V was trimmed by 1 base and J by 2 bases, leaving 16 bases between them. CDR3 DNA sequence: TGCGCCAGCAGCTTGTCCAATTCGGACAGAACCTACGAGCAGTACTTC. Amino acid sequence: CASSLSNSDRTYEQYF.

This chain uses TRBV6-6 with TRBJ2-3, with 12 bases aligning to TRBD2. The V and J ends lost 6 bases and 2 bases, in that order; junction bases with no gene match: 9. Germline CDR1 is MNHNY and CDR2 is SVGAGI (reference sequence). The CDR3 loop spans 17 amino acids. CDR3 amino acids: CASSRTTSGGFTDTQYF. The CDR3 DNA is TGTGCCAGCAGCCGAACGACTAGCGGGGGTTTCACAGATACGCAGTATTTT.

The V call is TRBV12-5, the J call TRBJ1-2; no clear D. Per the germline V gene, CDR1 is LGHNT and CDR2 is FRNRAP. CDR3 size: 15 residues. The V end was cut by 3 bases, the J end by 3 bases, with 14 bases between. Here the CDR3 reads CASGFHLEVDYGYTF. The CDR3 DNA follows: TGTGCTAGTGGTTTTCACCTCGAAGTAGACTATGGCTACACCTTC.

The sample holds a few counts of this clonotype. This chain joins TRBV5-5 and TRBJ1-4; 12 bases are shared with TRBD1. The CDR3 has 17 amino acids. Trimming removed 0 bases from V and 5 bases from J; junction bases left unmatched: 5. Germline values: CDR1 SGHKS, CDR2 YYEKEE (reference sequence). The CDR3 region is CASSLAGTGGRNEKLFF. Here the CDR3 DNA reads TGTGCCAGCAGCTTGGCCGGGACAGGGGGCCGAAATGAAAAACTGTTTTTT.

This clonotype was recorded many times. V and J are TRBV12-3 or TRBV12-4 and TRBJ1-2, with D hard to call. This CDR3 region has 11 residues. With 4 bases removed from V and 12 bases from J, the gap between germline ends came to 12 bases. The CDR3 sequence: CASSSYGPNTF. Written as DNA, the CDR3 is TGTGCCAGCAGTTCGTACGGGCCGAACACCTTC.

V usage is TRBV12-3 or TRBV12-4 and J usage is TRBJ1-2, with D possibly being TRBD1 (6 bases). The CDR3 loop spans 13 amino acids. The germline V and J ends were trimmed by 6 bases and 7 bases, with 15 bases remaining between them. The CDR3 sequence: CASSAGRGSGYTF. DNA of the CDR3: TGTGCCAGCAGCGCAGGGAGGGGGTCTGGCTACACCTTC.

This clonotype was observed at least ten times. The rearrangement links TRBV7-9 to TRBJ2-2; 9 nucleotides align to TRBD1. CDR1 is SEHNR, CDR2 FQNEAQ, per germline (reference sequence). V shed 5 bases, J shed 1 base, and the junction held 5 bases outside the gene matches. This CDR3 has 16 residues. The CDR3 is CASSPLTGGNTGELFF. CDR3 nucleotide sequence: TGTGCCAGCAGCCCCTTGACAGGGGGGAACACCGGGGAGCTGTTTTTT.